The clone carrying this TCR beta chain was counted ten times or more. Its antigen is not known. From germline, CDR1 is SGHTA and CDR2 FQGNSA. The ends were cut back, 8 bases at V and 5 bases at J, with 16 bases in the middle. The CDR3 totals 13 residues. These data belong to a study of Graves' ophthalmopathy and Graves' hyperthyroidism. Study-wide results and limits: This model predicted ophthalmopathy progression (sensitivity 65% to 71%, specificity around 72%). Detected in blood as well were most expanded thyroid clonotypes with frequency above 0.001.

Amplification from RNA transcripts yielded the TCR beta CDR3 regions. An opening RT-PCR round employed HTBI primers and preceded a second-round multiplex PCR. TCRdb independently ran MiXCR on the multiplex PCR reads; one entry per CDR3 protein. The data show about 170,000 distinct CDR3 sequences, with about 40% seen just once and under 6.5% held by the top ten. Sequenced sample: peripheral blood. This clonotype was obtained from a woman between 35 and 50 years old with Graves' ophthalmopathy. The V gene is TRBV7-2, the J gene TRBJ2-7; perhaps D is TRBD1 or TRBD2 (5 bases each). The CDR3 loop reads CASGVDGDDEQYF. The CDR3 coding sequence is TGTGCCAGCGGGGTAGATGGGGACGACGAGCAGTACTTC.